This TCR beta chain originates from a study of blood T cell repertoires in COVID-19. For the study at large: Material from acute and convalescent COVID-19 was sourced from the United States, Italy and Spain. T cells, B-cell-depleted T cells, or PBMCs provided the cDNA or gDNA that served as material.

Methods used by the authors: Estimation of nucleated cell counts relied on the amplification of reference gene primers. Repertoires were generated with immunoSEQ multiplex PCR, while TCRdb's copy carries only in-frame clones and drops some. Clone size and V and J calls were adopted from that table, with D and trimming inferred from the DNA. The table lists 100,000 to 120,000 clones, approximately 90% of them singletons. This CDR3 is 13 amino acids long. CDR1 SGHRS and CDR2 YFSETQ come from the germline V gene. Trimming pared 1 base from V and 2 bases from J, leaving 6 bases between. This TCR was recovered from a woman in her forties or fifties with acute or convalescent COVID-19. The gene calls are TRBV5-1 and TRBJ2-5; possibly TRBD1 for D (5 bases). The material sequenced was peripheral blood. The CDR3 is CASSLHRQETQYF. CDR3 DNA: TGCGCCAGCAGCTTGCACAGGCAAGAGACCCAGTACTTC.